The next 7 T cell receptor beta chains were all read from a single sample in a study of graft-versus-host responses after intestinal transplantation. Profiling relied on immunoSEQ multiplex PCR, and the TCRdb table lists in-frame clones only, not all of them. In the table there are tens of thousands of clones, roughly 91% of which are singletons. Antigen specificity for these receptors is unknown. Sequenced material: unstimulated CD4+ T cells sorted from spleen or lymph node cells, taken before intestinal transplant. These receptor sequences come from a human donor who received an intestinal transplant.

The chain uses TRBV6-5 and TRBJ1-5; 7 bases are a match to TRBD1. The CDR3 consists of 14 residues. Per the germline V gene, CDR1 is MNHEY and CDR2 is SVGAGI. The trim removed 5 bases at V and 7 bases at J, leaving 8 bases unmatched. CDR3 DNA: TGTGCCAGCAGTCCCACAGGGGATTGGCAGCCCCAGCATTTT. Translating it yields CASSPTGDWQPQHF.

CDR3 residues: CASSITAAFAKYEQYF. CDR3 bases: TGTGCCAGCAGCATTACGGCAGCGTTTGCGAAGTACGAGCAGTACTTC. This chain connects TRBV11-2 to TRBJ2-7, with D uncertain. The CDR3 loop spans 16 amino acids. Germline-derived CDR1 and CDR2 are SGHAT and FQNNGV. The V gene lost 5 bases and the J gene lost 4 bases, with 21 bases spanning the gap.

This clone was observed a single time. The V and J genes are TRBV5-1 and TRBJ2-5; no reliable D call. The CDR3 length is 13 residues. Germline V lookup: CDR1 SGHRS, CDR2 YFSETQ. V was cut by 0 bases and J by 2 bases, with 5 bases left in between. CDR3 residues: CASSLDLQETQYF. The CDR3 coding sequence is TGCGCCAGCAGCTTGGACTTGCAAGAGACCCAGTACTTC.

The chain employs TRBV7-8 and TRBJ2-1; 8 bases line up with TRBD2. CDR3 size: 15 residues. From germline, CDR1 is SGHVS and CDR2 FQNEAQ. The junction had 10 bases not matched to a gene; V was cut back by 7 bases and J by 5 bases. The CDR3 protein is CASNFVQRGNNEQFF. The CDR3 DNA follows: TGTGCCAGCAACTTTGTCCAGCGGGGGAACAATGAGCAGTTCTTC.

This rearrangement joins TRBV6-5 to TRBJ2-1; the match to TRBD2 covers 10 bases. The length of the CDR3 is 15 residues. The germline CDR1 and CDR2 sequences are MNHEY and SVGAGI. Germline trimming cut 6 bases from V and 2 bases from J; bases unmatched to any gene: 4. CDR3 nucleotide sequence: TGTGCCAGCAGCACTAGCGGGGACACCTACAATGAGCAGTTCTTC. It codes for CASSTSGDTYNEQFF.

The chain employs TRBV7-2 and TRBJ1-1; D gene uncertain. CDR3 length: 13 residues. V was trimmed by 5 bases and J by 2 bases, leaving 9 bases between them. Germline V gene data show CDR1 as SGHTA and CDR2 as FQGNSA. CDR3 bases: TGTGCCAGCAGCCGGGAACTTAACACTGAAGCTTTCTTT. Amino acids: CASSRELNTEAFF.

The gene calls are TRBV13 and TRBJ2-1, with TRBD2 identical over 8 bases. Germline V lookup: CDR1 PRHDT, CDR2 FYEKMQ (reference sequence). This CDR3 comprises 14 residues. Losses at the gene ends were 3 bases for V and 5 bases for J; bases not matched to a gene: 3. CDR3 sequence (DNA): TGTGCCAGCAGCTTCTCGGGGGGGCACAATGAGCAGTTCTTC. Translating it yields CASSFSGGHNEQFF. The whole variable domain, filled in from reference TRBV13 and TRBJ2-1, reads AAGVIQSPRHLIKEKRETATLKCYPIPRHDTVYWYQQGPGQDPQFLISFYEKMQSDKGSIPDRFSAQQFSDYHSELNMSSLELGDSALYFCASSFSGGHNEQFFGPGTRLTVL.